This TCR beta chain came from a study of beta chain features in type 1 diabetes. The isolated RNA, all of it, was reverse transcribed, so expressed TCRB transcripts were what got sequenced. TCRdb's copy holds only in-frame clones and misses some; the assay was immunoSEQ multiplex PCR. The sample consists of 350,000 to 450,000 clones, about 15% of them appearing once. Study results and caveats: TCRB CDR3 length was moderately but significantly reduced in all four CD4+ subsets of Type 1 diabetes patients. At VDJ recombination sites, type 1 diabetes patients had fewer insertions and more deleted nucleotides.

On this clone: Its antigen is not identified.

The junction had 2 bases not matched to a gene; V was cut back by 4 bases and J by 2 bases. This CDR3 is 15 amino acids long. Germline CDR1 SEHNR, CDR2 FQNEAQ (reference sequence). Sorting that relied on CD45RO/CCR7/CD25/CD127/CD95/CD27 yielded CD4+ naive, central memory, regulatory and stem cell-like memory cells. The clonotype was recovered from a woman between 18 and 30 years old in good health. Input material: naive CD4+ T cells from blood. The chain carries TRBV7-9 and TRBJ2-5; TRBD2 agrees at 12 bases. CDR3 sequence reads: CASSSGLAGQETQYF. The CDR3 DNA sequence: TGTGCCAGCAGCTCCGGACTAGCGGGACAAGAGACCCAGTACTTC.